Below, 5 T cell receptor beta chains from the same sample are listed, as sequenced in a study of T cell repertoires in cytomegalovirus infection. TCRdb reanalysed the reads using MiXCR and keeps one entry per CDR3 protein. The data contain roughly 630,000 distinct CDR3 sequences, 20% to 30% of them singletons. Sequencing was carried out using CD8+ T cells from PBMCs. The receptors here all came from a human donor in good health (CMV status not recorded). Some clones in this sample may be carry-over from other donors' samples.

The J gene is TRBJ2-7, the V gene TRBV28; 11 positions match TRBD1. The junction had 13 bases not matched to a gene; V was cut back by 6 bases and J by 6 bases. Per the germline V gene, CDR1 is MDHEN and CDR2 is SYDVKM. The CDR3 has 16 residues. This chain's CDR3 is CASSPTGTGGIVEQYV. In DNA, the CDR3 is TGTGCCAGCAGCCCAACCGGGACAGGGGGGATCGTCGAGCAGTACGTC.

The rearrangement links TRBV7-3 to TRBJ2-2, with 8 bases lining up with TRBD2. The CDR3 contains 13 residues. Germline V CDR1 and CDR2: SGHTA, FQGTGA. V trimming: 3 bases; J trimming: 10 bases; junction bases outside the gene matches: 4. CDR3 nucleotide sequence: TGTGCCAGCAGCTTCGGGGGGGCGGAGGAGCTGTTTTTT. Residues: CASSFGGAEELFF.

About this clonotype itself: This may be a read error: a much more frequent sequence differs by one nucleotide. J is TRBJ2-1 and V is TRBV6-2 or TRBV6-3, with D unclear. Germline lookup yields CDR1 MNHEY and CDR2 SVGEGT. The CDR3 runs 16 residues. CDR3 residues: CANSLSPSSSYNEQFF. CDR3 DNA: TGTGCCAACAGTCTCAGCCCATCGAGCTCCTACAATGAGCAGTTCTTC.

This clonotype came up many times. The V and J genes are TRBV7-2 and TRBJ1-1; D is undetermined. Trimming removed 5 bases from V and 5 bases from J, with 12 bases in between. Germline loops: CDR1 SGHTA, CDR2 FQGNSA. There are 13 residues in the CDR3. The CDR3 is CASSQDGWTEAFF. The CDR3 DNA reads as TGTGCCAGCAGCCAAGATGGGTGGACTGAAGCTTTCTTT.

This clonotype was detected once. One junction end does not reproduce the germline sequence, and a read error may be involved. The gene calls are TRBV10-3 and TRBJ2-2; 7 bases are shared with TRBD1. CDR1 is ENHRY, CDR2 SYGVKD, per germline. This CDR3 spans 14 amino acids. The chain's CDR3 is CVIRGTINTGELFF. CDR3 nucleotide sequence: TGTGTCATCAGGGGGACAATAAACACCGGGGAGCTGTTCTTT.